The subject of this entry is one TCR beta chain. What it recognizes is unknown. This sample is drawn from a study of T cells expressing NK-cell markers. For TCR beta, cDNA was produced by 5'RACE template switching with UMIs. For each CDR3 protein, TCRdb gives one entry from its re-call of the 5' RACE reads, without DNA. In total, the table holds over 150,000 distinct CDR3 sequences. The CDR3 has 13 residues. Germline-derived CDR1 and CDR2 are SEHNR and FQNEAQ (reference sequence). The study's findings and limits: There were several donors in whom these clonotypes also led the CD3+CD56-NKG2C+ fraction. It is unclear if expanded NKG2C-expressing clones target HCMV antigens.

The source of this sequence is a man aged 18-75 years in good health. Sequencing used blood T cells: a sorted CD56 or NKG2C T cell subset, CD4+ or CD8+ T cells, or bulk PBMC T cells (not recorded which). The V call is TRBV7-9, the J call TRBJ2-3; TCRdb picks TRBD2, but there is no DNA to check that call. CDR3 sequence: CAVPSRASDTQYF. The full variable domain, with the rest looked up from reference TRBV7-9 and TRBJ2-3, is DTGVSQNPRHKITKRGQNVTFRCDPISEHNRLYWYRQTLGQGPEFLTYFQNEAQLEKSRLLSDRFSAERPKGSFSTLEIQRTEQGDSAMYLCAVPSRASDTQYFGPGTRLTVL.